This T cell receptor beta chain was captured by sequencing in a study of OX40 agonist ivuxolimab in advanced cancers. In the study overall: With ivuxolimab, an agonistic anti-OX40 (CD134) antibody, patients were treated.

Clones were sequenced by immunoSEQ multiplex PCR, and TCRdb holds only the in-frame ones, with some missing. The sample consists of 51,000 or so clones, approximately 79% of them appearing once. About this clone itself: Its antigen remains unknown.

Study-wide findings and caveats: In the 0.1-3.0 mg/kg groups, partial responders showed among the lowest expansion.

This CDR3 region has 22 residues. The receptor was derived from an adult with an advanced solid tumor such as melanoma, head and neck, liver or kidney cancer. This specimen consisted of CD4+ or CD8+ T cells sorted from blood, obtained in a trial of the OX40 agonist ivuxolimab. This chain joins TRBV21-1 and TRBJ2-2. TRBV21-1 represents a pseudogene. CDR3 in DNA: TGTGCCAGCAGCAAAAAGGGGGGAGAAAAGGGAACGGGTCGGATTAACACCGGGGAGCTGTTTTTT. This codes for CASSKKGGEKGTGRINTGELFF.